This note documents a single T cell receptor beta chain sequence. Its antigen has not been determined. Nothing much larger sits one base from this clone, and base qualities are not available. The data originate from a study of blood T cell repertoires in COVID-19 (TCRdb year 2020). In terms of the full investigation: Collaborator samples came from the United States, Italy and Spain and covered acute and convalescent phases of COVID-19. The sample metadata nearly always contained a de-identified subject ID, COVID-19 status, age in years and sex. Subjects who had been exposed to COVID-19, were actively infected with it, or had recovered from it provided the deeply sampled blood TCRbeta repertoires that made up the dataset. The material from the prospective study consisted of cDNA or gDNA derived from T cells, B-cell-depleted T cells, or PBMCs. The repertoires were released in a freely available public database intended as a resource for research on the immune response to SARS-CoV-2. The samples were drawn from two sources: the first 160 participants of the ongoing ImmuneRACE study, and 1,254 subjects contributed by 6 global collaborators. Where HLA class I and class II types were available, the types were taken from metadata supplied by the sample provider, not from assay-based typing.

Overall study results and their limits: How much clinical and demographic metadata was included differed by source and by participant, and the metadata was provided uncurated.

TCRbeta CDR3 regions were amplified from genomic DNA using the immunoSEQ Assay, a bias-controlled multiplex PCR. Turning to the authors' computational methods: The number of nucleated cells in each sample was estimated from the amplification of reference gene primers within the assay. Sequence reads were collapsed and filtered to measure the absolute abundance of every unique TCRbeta CDR3 rearrangement. Productive Simpson clonality was computed per sample as the square root of Simpson's diversity index over productive rearrangements. TCRdb obtained this table from immuneACCESS and retained in-frame rearrangements with V and J assigned. These tables miss some clones; where compared with another copy, unresolved V genes account for less than half of the shortfall, and the remainder is unexplained. The V and J calls and clone size come from that table; D and trimming were worked out from the DNA. The sample contains some 180,000 clones, roughly 89% of them found a single time. About 0.59% of the sample rests with the top ten.

V is reduced by 3 bases and J by 5 bases, leaving a spacing of 7 bases between them. CDR1 and CDR2, per the germline V gene, are MGHDK and SYGVNS. Its CDR3 holds 12 amino acids, cysteine through phenylalanine. Left in the record is the CDR3 DNA by itself, 36 bases read in frame from the first base. Whole blood was collected in K2EDTA tubes by collaborating institutions according to the institutions' own protocols. For TCRbeta analysis, collaborators shipped samples as frozen whole blood, isolated PBMCs, or DNA extracted from either of those sample types. The chain is encoded by TRBV25-1 joined to TRBJ1-1; the D gene assignment is ambiguous. Sequencing was carried out using peripheral blood. The clonotype was recovered from a middle-aged man with acute or convalescent COVID-19. The nucleotide sequence reads TGTGCCAGCAGTGATCTGCTAACTGAAGCTTTCTTT. Its protein is CASSDLLTEAFF.